The source of this T cell receptor beta chain is a study of response to subunit inactivated influenza vaccine. Study-wide results and limits: Each seasonal influenza vaccination, the authors suggested, recruits few new T cells.

TCRdb re-analysed the RT-PCR reads in MiXCR, keeping a single row per CDR3 protein. This table holds about 500,000 distinct CDR3 sequences, approximately 7.3% found once. This clonotype was counted between two and nine times. Its antigen remains unknown. Germline lookup yields CDR1 SGHDN and CDR2 FVKESK. The CDR3 sequence is 18 residues long. V was clipped by 3 bases and J by 4 bases; unmatched bases: 7. The TCR comes from a man between 50 and 70 years old who received an inactivated influenza vaccine. The genes are TRBV14 and TRBJ2-2, with 14 nucleotides matching TRBD2. Material: PBMCs from blood, obtained 23 months after vaccination. CDR3: CASSHWGTSGSPTGELFF. The CDR3 DNA follows: TGTGCCAGCAGCCACTGGGGGACTAGCGGGAGCCCCACCGGGGAGCTGTTTTTT.